The clone carrying this TCR beta chain was seen a few times. The data derive from a study of early T cells in non-severe SARS-CoV-2 infection. On the study more broadly: Chains were not paired, and sequencing was done on bulk RNA from unsorted whole blood.

The TCR library protocol was used to attach unique molecular identifiers. These identifiers were attached to individual cDNA molecules. Via MiXCR, TCRdb re-called the 5' RACE reads, giving one row per CDR3 protein. This sample has about 64,000 distinct CDR3 sequences, with approximately 10% found just once. The CDR3 runs 16 residues. The V and J ends lost 6 bases and 7 bases respectively, with 23 bases between them. The clonotype originates from an adult who was a healthcare worker with PCR-confirmed SARS-CoV-2 infection or an uninfected control (not recorded which). The rearrangement links TRBV12-3 or TRBV12-4 to TRBJ2-3, with D perhaps matching TRBD1 or TRBD2 (6 bases each). Sequenced material: whole blood, taken at baseline. This chain's CDR3 is CASSPLGGLGVNTQYF. CDR3 nucleotide sequence: TGTGCCAGCAGCCCACTGGGGGGCCTGGGTGTAAATACGCAGTATTTT.